This T cell receptor beta chain was observed in a study of identical twins (dated by TCRdb to about 2016). Broadly, across the study: The study deep-sequenced TCR alpha and beta repertoires from monozygotic twins, unrelated adults of various ages and cord blood to test whether fetal clonotypes persist. To rule out contamination, the twin experiments were replicated at different times with different library preparation protocols. The investigation overall reported the following: Out-of-frame TCR alpha sharing in monozygotic twins was systematically underestimated by recombination models, whereas sharing between unrelated individuals was in agreement with the recombination models. Compared with coincidental sharing between unrelated individuals, out-of-frame TCR alpha sequences shared between twins had an excess of sequences with low generation probability. Fewer insertions were carried by abundant cord blood beta clonotypes, a similar but weaker trend appeared in young adult naive repertoires, and no such trend appeared in memory repertoires. Because the same donors could not be followed over many years, the conclusions depended on cross-sectional statistical analysis. Zero-insertion analyses could be partly confounded by invariant T cells such as MAIT and iNKT, though diverse VJ usage argued against such confounding for most clonotypes. The excess sharing between twins in beta out-of-frame sequences was weaker because fewer shared sequences reduced the signal-to-noise ratio.

In the case of this clonotype: It lacks a known antigen. No much larger clonotype is one base removed from it; base qualities were not supplied.

All donors were healthy Caucasians. The twin cohort consisted of three pairs of female monozygotic twins, all aged about 18 to 29 years. Peripheral blood mononuclear cells were the source from which RNA for the TCR libraries was isolated. The method behind the library was 5' RACE. These reads were obtained on an Illumina HiSeq 2000. A universal primer binding site was added through template switching, and the final cDNA carried a unique molecular identifier so that TCR cDNA molecules could be counted accurately. First-strand cDNA for TCR alpha and beta chains was synthesized from specific primers in the conserved constant-segment region. To control for contamination, each cDNA library was double barcoded with a SMART-Mk sample barcode plus Illumina barcodes. Two successive PCR steps introduced TruSeq adapter sequences along with Illumina sample barcodes. The TCR alpha and beta cDNA libraries were sequenced on the Illumina HiSeq platform using custom primers. The authors' analysis ran thus. MiGEC processed the raw reads to extract unique molecular identifiers, while MiXCR was used to determine the CDR3 positions. For each individual, recombination models were inferred using an EM algorithm with the repgenHMM and IGoR tools. Shared clonotype analysis was performed with the tcR package in R, normalizing sharing by the product of cloneset sizes. To study raw recombination free of thymic and clonal selection effects, out-of-frame nonproductive sequences were analyzed. Starting from the raw public reads, TCRdb applied fastp trimming at Q25, assembled clones with MiXCR and retained in-frame beta chains. When rows share a CDR3 protein, they turn into one entry using the most common DNA and genes. TCRdb's processing, not the authors', yielded these V and J calls. The sample yields under 800,000 distinct CDR3 sequences; around 20% were counted once. The ten largest make up around 4.5% of the sample.

V is reduced by 6 bases and J by 2 bases, leaving a spacing of 8 bases between them. The CDR3 contains 12 residues, cysteine and phenylalanine counted. The read is trimmed to its CDR3 DNA, 36 bases read in frame from base 1. The sample also formed part of further work on T cells expressing NK-cell markers. Per the second study: In sorted CD3+CD56+NKG2C+, CD3+CD56+NKG2C- and CD3+CD56-NKG2C+ T-cell subsets from about 8 donors, TCR beta-chain repertoires were profiled. Of the eight sequenced donors, seven were found to be HCMV-seropositive and one was found to be HCMV-seronegative. In several experiments an anti-gammadeltaTCR antibody was added to restrict sorting to alphabetaTCR-expressing T cells. In roughly 6 donors, the dominant CD3+CD56+NKG2C+ clonotypes were among the top 10 CD8+ clonotypes and accounted for roughly 1.0-8% of CD8+ T cells. Those dominant clonotypes were again the most abundant among CD3+CD56-NKG2C+ cells in four donors, at roughly 28.3-65%. Whether the expanded NKG2C-expressing T cell clones were specific for HCMV antigens remained unclear. The study sequenced eight donors, all healthy volunteers chosen at random: three men and five women. A commercial ELISA kit detecting HCMV-specific IgG in serum was used to determine HCMV serostatus. For a handful of donors, bulk peripheral blood T-cell repertoires were also sequenced from unsorted PBMC. MIGEC was used to demultiplex reads and group reads by UMI, and MiTCR was used to assemble and quantify clonotypes. To exclude erroneous sequences, any TCR cDNA sequence not supported by at least two reads was discarded. Downstream repertoire analysis used the tcR package, and clonotypes were matched across fractions by CDR3 nucleotide sequence plus V segment. VDJmatch was used to annotate antigen specificity against VDJdb, with one amino acid substitution in CDR3 allowed.

The sequencing input was PBMCs. The chain couples TRBV12-3 or TRBV12-4 to TRBJ2-7, with the D segment identity uncertain. This TCR was sampled from a woman younger than 35 in good health. The sequence in DNA is TGTGCCAGCAGCACACCGCCCTACGAGCAGTACTTC. This encodes CASSTPPYEQYF.